The 23 T cell receptor beta chains listed next were all sequenced from one sample in a study of cytomegalovirus exposure and HLA in healthy donors (TCRdb year 2017). Library prep was done by the immunoSEQ multiplex PCR assay. The multiplex PCR relied on a mix of 60 forward primers for TCR Vbeta segments and 13 reverse primers for TCR Jbeta segments. TCRdb took this table from immuneACCESS and kept in-frame rearrangements with V and J called. Such tables lack part of the clones; where checked against another copy, unresolved V genes explain under half of the gap, and the rest is unexplained. Within this sample are about 190,000 clones, with over 80% of them counted one time only. The ten largest account for less than 7% of the sample. The sample was PBMCs. The receptor set was obtained from a man aged 35 to 55 in good health and CMV-seropositive.

This clone appeared a single time. This rearrangement joins TRBV4-1 to TRBJ2-5, with D perhaps TRBD1 (5 bases). This CDR3 comprises 14 residues. Trimming took 4 bases from V and 2 from J, leaving 11 bases between them. CDR1 is MGHRA and CDR2 is YSYEKL in the germline V gene. CDR3 protein: CASSLRQGQETQYF. In nucleotides, the CDR3 is TGCGCCAGCAGCCTTCGGCAGGGTCAAGAGACCCAGTACTTC.

The chain links TRBV7-9 to TRBJ2-1; D is unclear. Germline loops: CDR1 SEHNR, CDR2 FQNEAQ (reference sequence). This CDR3 contains 12 residues. The V gene lost 5 bases and the J gene lost 10 bases, with 12 bases spanning the gap. Here the CDR3 DNA reads TGTGCCAGCAGCAAACTAAGCATCGAGCAGTTCTTC. Translation: CASSKLSIEQFF.

The rearrangement links TRBV6-5 to TRBJ2-5; 10 positions agree with TRBD1. The trim removed 5 bases at V and 1 base at J, leaving 4 bases unmatched. Germline V CDR1 and CDR2: MNHEY, SVGAGI. The CDR3 runs to 15 residues. This CDR3 reads CASSHDRGRQETQYF. The CDR3 DNA reads TGTGCCAGCAGTCACGACAGGGGGCGCCAAGAGACCCAGTACTTC.

The V gene is TRBV5-8, the J gene TRBJ2-5; TRBD2 might be the D (6 bases). Per the germline V gene, CDR1 is SGHTS and CDR2 is YDEGEE. The CDR3 spans 12 residues. V was trimmed by 7 bases and J by 5 bases, leaving 12 bases between them. The CDR3 loop reads CASLSGLETQYF. The CDR3 coding sequence is TGTGCCAGCCTGAGCGGGCTTGAGACCCAGTACTTC.

The chain uses TRBV6-5 and TRBJ1-4; no clear D gene. Germline lookup yields CDR1 MNHEY and CDR2 SVGAGI. The CDR3 totals 13 residues. Trimming took off 10 bases at V and 5 bases at J, with 14 bases between the two ends. The CDR3 loop reads CATTGLGNEKLFF. DNA of the CDR3: TGTGCCACCACGGGATTAGGAAATGAAAAACTGTTTTTT.

The J gene is TRBJ2-5, the V gene TRBV7-3, with 7 nucleotides matching TRBD1. The V gene end was trimmed by 5 bases and the J gene end by 4 bases; junction bases not matched to a gene: 7. Germline CDR1 is SGHTA and CDR2 is FQGTGA. The CDR3 contains 14 residues. CDR3 amino acids: CASSKIQGRETQYF. The DNA for the CDR3 is TGTGCCAGCAGCAAGATACAGGGGCGAGAGACCCAGTACTTC.

The rearrangement uses TRBV28 and TRBJ2-1; perhaps TRBD1 as D (6 bases). CDR1 and CDR2 from the germline V gene are MDHEN and SYDVKM. With 3 bases removed from V and 1 base from J, the gap between germline ends came to 10 bases. The length of the CDR3 is 15 residues. This chain's CDR3 is CASSFPTGSYNEQFF. CDR3 nucleotides: TGTGCCAGCAGTTTCCCGACAGGTTCCTACAATGAGCAGTTCTTC.

The rearrangement links TRBV20-1 to TRBJ2-5; perhaps TRBD1 as D (5 bases). There are 11 residues in the CDR3. V lost 6 bases to trimming and J lost 4 bases, with 9 bases between them. The germline gives CDR1 DFQATT, CDR2 SNEGSKA (reference sequence). Written as DNA, the CDR3 is TGCAGTGCCCAGGGTTCAGAGACCCAGTACTTC. Its translation: CSAQGSETQYF.

This chain connects TRBV4-1 to TRBJ2-7; 9 bases are shared with TRBD1. Trimming removed 2 bases from V and 6 bases from J; junction bases left unmatched: 5. The CDR3 covers 14 residues. Germline V gives CDR1 MGHRA, CDR2 YSYEKL. The CDR3, as DNA: TGCGCCAGCAGCCAAATAGGACAGGGGACCGAGCAGTACTTC. It encodes CASSQIGQGTEQYF.

This chain connects TRBV27 to TRBJ1-2; 8 positions match TRBD1. This CDR3 region has 13 residues. V shed 7 bases, J shed 7 bases, and the junction held 8 bases outside the gene matches. Germline values: CDR1 MNHEY, CDR2 SMNVEV (reference sequence). CDR3 bases: TGTGCCAGCACCCAGACAGGGGCCGCTGGCTACACCTTC. It translates to CASTQTGAAGYTF.

The chain recombines TRBV6-5 with TRBJ2-2, with D possibly matching TRBD2 (6 bases). The germline V and J ends were trimmed by 7 bases and 0 bases, with 9 bases remaining between them. Germline V gene lookup returns CDR1 MNHEY and CDR2 SVGAGI. The CDR3 length is 14 residues. CDR3 in amino acids: CASKSGANTGELFF. Here the CDR3 DNA reads TGTGCCAGCAAGTCGGGGGCGAACACCGGGGAGCTGTTTTTT.

The J gene is TRBJ1-2, the V gene TRBV4-3; 7 nucleotides line up with TRBD1. V was pared by 3 bases and J by 2 bases, with 6 bases of the junction left unmatched. The CDR3 runs 15 residues. Germline V gives CDR1 LGHNA, CDR2 YSLEER. CDR3 nucleotides: TGCGCCAGCAGCCAGAACAGGGGTAAGAACTATGGCTACACCTTC. Residues: CASSQNRGKNYGYTF.

J is TRBJ1-5 and V is TRBV27; D might be TRBD1 (5 bases). This CDR3 comprises 14 residues. Germline CDR1 MNHEY, CDR2 SMNVEV (reference sequence). Trimming took 5 bases from V and 0 from J, leaving 8 bases between them. The chain's CDR3 is CASSLGLSNQPQHF. The CDR3 DNA is TGTGCCAGCAGTCTGGGGCTTAGCAATCAGCCCCAGCATTTT.

This sequence joins TRBV7-2 and TRBJ2-7; 8 bases match TRBD1. With 5 bases clipped from V and 3 bases from J, the junction kept 3 bases outside the gene matches. The CDR3 loop spans 13 amino acids. Germline-derived CDR1 and CDR2 are SGHTA and FQGNSA. The DNA of the CDR3 is TGTGCCAGCAGCGACACAGGGGGCTACGAGCAGTACTTC. Translating it yields CASSDTGGYEQYF.

This clone turned up a few times. The chain combines TRBV19 with TRBJ2-7; TRBD2 agrees at 12 bases. Trimming cost V 6 bases and J 3 bases; bases outside gene matches: 6. The germline V gene encodes CDR1 LNHDA and CDR2 SQIVND (reference sequence). This CDR3 contains 15 residues. CDR3 loop: CASSLPGLAGYEQYF. Written as DNA, the CDR3 is TGTGCCAGTAGCTTACCGGGACTAGCGGGCTACGAGCAGTACTTC.

The chain has TRBV27 and TRBJ2-7, with 8 bases fitting TRBD1. The CDR3 covers 16 residues. Losses at the gene ends were 6 bases for V and 5 bases for J; bases not matched to a gene: 15. CDR1 and CDR2 from the germline V gene are MNHEY and SMNVEV (reference sequence). CDR3 region: CASRTDRGALRDEQYF. CDR3 sequence (DNA): TGTGCCAGCAGGACAGACAGGGGAGCATTAAGGGACGAGCAGTACTTC.

V is TRBV7-6 and J is TRBJ2-2; 11 positions agree with TRBD2. The CDR3 length is 17 residues. J lost 4 bases, V lost 0 bases, and 4 bases had no gene match. CDR1 is SGHVS, CDR2 FNYEAQ, per germline. The CDR3 region has the DNA TGTGCCAGCAGCTTAGCTCATAGCGGGGGGGCCACCGGGGAGCTGTTTTTT. Protein product: CASSLAHSGGATGELFF. The full variable domain, rest sourced from reference TRBV7-6 and TRBJ2-2, is GAGVSQSPRYKVTKRGQDVALRCDPISGHVSLYWYRQALGQGPEFLTYFNYEAQQDKSGLPNDRFSAERPEGSISTLTIQRTEQRDSAMYRCASSLAHSGGATGELFFGEGSRLTVL.

This clone was detected only once. V and J are TRBV4-1 and TRBJ2-7; D is possibly TRBD1 (6 bases). Between the trimmed V and J ends, which lost 1 base and 9 bases, there was a span of 16 bases. This CDR3 contains 14 residues. The V gene's germline CDR1 is MGHRA and CDR2 YSYEKL. The CDR3 nucleotides read TGCGCCAGCAGCCAAGTCCGAGAGAAAGGGGGGCAGTACTTC. Residues: CASSQVREKGGQYF.

CDR3 loop: CASSFGTGASYNEQFF. CDR3 nucleotides: TGTGCCAGCAGCTTTGGGACAGGGGCTTCCTACAATGAGCAGTTCTTC. The chain links TRBV5-6 to TRBJ2-1; TRBD1 agrees at 10 bases. The V gene's germline CDR1 is SGHDT and CDR2 YYEEEE. CDR3 length: 16 residues. Trimming removed 2 bases from V and 1 base from J; junction bases left unmatched: 3.

CDR3 sequence (DNA): TGCGCCAGCAGCCAGGGGGCGGCAACTAATGAAAAACTGTTTTTT. This sequence encodes CASSQGAATNEKLFF. The V call is TRBV4-3, the J call TRBJ1-4; D may be TRBD1 (6 bases). V lost 3 bases, J lost 0 bases, and 8 bases lay in between. CDR1 and CDR2 from the germline V gene are LGHNA and YSLEER. The CDR3 contains 15 residues.

This clone was seen more than once but under ten times. The genes are TRBV5-8 and TRBJ2-7; possibly TRBD1 for D (6 bases). The germline CDR1 and CDR2 sequences are SGHTS and YDEGEE. CDR3 size: 13 residues. V lost 10 bases and J lost 2, with 16 bases in between. CDR3 nucleotide sequence: TGTGCCTTCAAAGGGGGACAAACCTACGAGCAGTACTTC. Translated: CAFKGGQTYEQYF.

This clone was seen just once. This chain joins TRBV18 and TRBJ2-6; TRBD1 agrees at 12 bases. This CDR3 has 19 amino acids. Germline V gene data show CDR1 as KGHSH and CDR2 as LQKENI. V shed 0 bases, J shed 4 bases, and the junction held 7 bases outside the gene matches. In DNA, the CDR3 is TGTGCCAGCTCACCACCGGGGGGACAGGGGGCAGGCGGGGCCAACGTCCTGACTTTC. It is translated as CASSPPGGQGAGGANVLTF.

This clone was observed a handful of times. The V call is TRBV20-1, the J call TRBJ2-1, with a possible D match to TRBD1 (5 bases). CDR3 length: 11 residues. V lost 5 bases and J 10 bases, leaving 12 bases between the germline ends. In germline, CDR1 is DFQATT, CDR2 SNEGSKA (reference sequence). CDR3 sequence reads: CSARVRVEQFF. The CDR3 nucleotides are TGCAGTGCTCGGGTCAGGGTAGAGCAGTTCTTC.